This T cell receptor (beta chain) was documented in a study of blood T cell repertoires in COVID-19. Looking at the study overall: Samples came from the United States, Italy and Spain, spanning acute and convalescent COVID-19.

Sequencing was performed with immunoSEQ multiplex PCR; in TCRdb, only in-frame clones are kept and a portion is missing. In the table there are 250,000 to 350,000 clones, almost 90% of which are singletons. V lost 3 bases and J lost 6, with 6 bases in between. The CDR3 is 13 residues long. Germline CDR1 reads SEHNR; CDR2 reads FQNEAQ (reference sequence). This sequence was found in a woman aged 18-30 years with acute COVID-19. The chain joins TRBV7-9 to TRBJ1-6; D remains unclear. Sequencing was done on a sample of PBMCs or T cells enriched from blood (not recorded which). CDR3 in amino acids: CASSLVSNSPLHF. The CDR3 nucleotides read TGTGCCAGCAGCTTGGTCAGTAATTCACCCCTCCACTTT.